Here is one T cell receptor beta chain with its context. There is no known antigen for this receptor. The sample holds no much larger clone one base away, and base qualities are not on file. Library preparation used the immunoSEQ multiplex PCR assay. For the multiplex PCR, a mixture combining 60 forward primers for TCR Vbeta segments and 13 reverse primers for TCR Jbeta segments was used. A multiplex PCR assay on genomic DNA amplified the CDR3 region of rearranged TCR beta genes. Amplified TCR beta libraries were sequenced as 87-base-pair reads on the Illumina HiSeq System. In the authors' own workflow: In a later analysis, tens of millions of unique TCR beta chains were counted across the approximately 670 repertoires, and approximately 9.9 million of these chains were shared by at least two donors. Raw reads were error-corrected and collapsed into unique sequences with a nearest-neighbor algorithm that merged closely related sequences to remove PCR and sequencing errors. V, D and J gene segments were assigned by aligning CDR3 sequences to IMGT reference sequences. For a sequence to be retained, a match of at least six nucleotides to both a V gene segment and a J gene segment was required. A rearrangement was called productive if the CDR3 had no stop codons and remained in frame with V and J, and every other rearrangement was called non-productive. CDR3 was defined by IMGT convention, running from the second conserved V-encoded cysteine to the conserved J-encoded phenylalanine. In an earlier analysis of some 550 of the donors, sequences lacking an unambiguous match to a single V gene segment were excluded. An earlier analysis of 587 of the donors classified V segments as functional when productive rearrangements were above 56.7% and as segregating when the standard deviation between donors was above 5%. A statistical classification framework was built to diagnose cytomegalovirus status from the catalog of TCR beta chain sequences. In a later analysis, V and J genes were assigned by comparing TCR nucleotide sequences against IMGT/GENE-DB human TR gene sequences. Using the TCRdist pipeline, a later analysis assigned CDR3 sequences along with most-parsimonious VDJ recombination scenarios. In a later analysis, every TCR beta chain was defined by the combination of its CDR3 amino acid sequence and its V-gene family, and reads without a unique V-gene family were dropped. A later analysis removed 592 highly shared, low-generation-probability nucleotide sequences to deal with suspected cross-contamination and a sequencing artifact. For each public chain, a later analysis derived a clonal expansion index from normalized ranks of inferred template counts within each repertoire. In a later analysis, generation probabilities were computed with a VDJ recombination model fitted to out-of-frame rearrangements, and the resulting probabilities were checked against IGoR. In a later analysis, TCR-TCR, TCR-HLA and TCR-CMV co-occurrence was scored with hypergeometric tests, and a repertoire-size bias correction was applied to TCR pairs. A later analysis estimated false discovery rates by permuting HLA or CMV assignments 20 times. In a later analysis, co-occurring TCRs were grouped using DBSCAN, and TCRdist sequence similarity was added for clustering within HLA-allele-positive subsets. For co-occurrence clustering, repertoires with fewer than 30,000 or more than 120,000 public chains were excluded, along with four or five repertoires with anomalous nucleotide sharing. Drawn from immuneACCESS, this table holds only the in-frame rearrangements with V and J called that TCRdb kept. Clones are partly lost; checked studies trace under half to an unresolved V gene and leave the rest unexplained. The V and J calls and clone size come from that table; D and trimming were worked out from the DNA. Counted in this sample were tens of thousands of clones; approximately 70% of them appeared once. The top ten clonotypes cover 8.5% to 10% of the sample.

This sample is drawn from a study of cytomegalovirus exposure and HLA in healthy donors (dated 2017 in TCRdb). Describing the broader study: An earlier analysis of some 600 of the donors reported approximately 260 Gb of sequence data and some 110 million unique TCR beta sequences obtained from about 170 million T cells. An early release covering roughly 640 HLA-typed donors comprised approximately 300 gigabases of sequencing data and tens of millions of unique TCR sequences. Among the approximately 420 genotyped donors, around 79% belonged to the genetic ancestry cluster associated with self-reported Caucasian donors. The aim of the study was to test whether cataloging public T cell receptors could identify signatures of past pathogen exposure. The study profiled the T cell repertoires of 500 to 800 subjects by immunosequencing and related them to cytomegalovirus serostatus. In addition to the first cohort of 500 to 850 subjects, a separate validation cohort of under 150 different subjects was used. High-throughput TCR immunosequencing, statistical association of individual TCRs with disease status, and machine learning were combined to predict cytomegalovirus infection status. To study patterns of TCR occurrence, a later analysis re-analyzed previously published TCR beta repertoires from 666 donors and added high-resolution HLA genotyping. The later analysis used no new phenotypic data to find candidate immune exposures, relying instead on TCR beta sequences and their occurrence across donors. To decide whether each TCR beta V gene segment behaved as functional or pseudogenic, an earlier analysis of several hundred of the donors relied on high-throughput TCR beta sequencing. Donor age, sex, ethnicity and CMV serostatus were compiled together with the repertoire data. A later genetic analysis used genome-wide SNP genotypes for about 65% of the 666 donors, treating that subset as a discovery cohort. All discovery cohort repertoires had been generated on a single sequencing platform. Both class I and class II loci were covered by HLA typing, at four-digit resolution. The number of donors typed differed by locus, with 629-630 for A, B, C, DRB1 and DQB1, roughly 550 for DQA1, some 570 for DPA1, and about 450 for DPB1. Roughly 5 DR-DQ haplotypes were handled as single units for association and clustering, since linkage in the cohort was strong. Among roughly 400 genotyped donors of the cohort, an average of roughly 230,000 unique TCR beta nucleotide sequences was sequenced per donor, of which 15% to 20% were non-productive.

What the work shows at the level of the full study, not this receptor alone: V-gene and J-gene trimming of TCR beta chains was associated with a missense DCLRE1C variant in a later genetic analysis, and the association was replicated in an independent cohort. Strong co-occurrence of HLA alleles, especially DR and DQ, made assigning TCR associations to individual alleles difficult. The classifier was reported to diagnose cytomegalovirus status with high specificity and sensitivity in both the original cohort and the validation cohort. Linkage disequilibrium might explain the correlated functional status among segregating V segments, but an unknown experimental factor could not be ruled out. Presence/absence analyses assumed roughly uniform sequencing depth across donors, an assumption that may not hold. A further reported finding was that TCR beta sequences accurately predicted the HLA-A and HLA-B alleles for most subjects in the first cohort. A later analysis found that HLA-associated TCR beta chains were more clonally expanded and had lower generation probabilities than equally common non-associated chains. In an earlier analysis of roughly 500 of the donors, most TCR beta V segments appeared in productive rearrangements about 87% or about 30% of the time, broadly matching IMGT annotations. The only immune exposure information available for the cohort was CMV serostatus. In a later analysis, TCR association rates were found to vary across HLA loci, with the most associated TCRs seen for DRB1 alleles and the fewest for HLA-C alleles. According to a later analysis, parvovirus B19, influenza, CMV and Epstein-Barr virus appeared linked to several top co-occurrence clusters. Only TCR beta chains were sequenced in this cohort, and the absence of alpha or paired-chain data limited detectable features. Most TCR sequences were seen in very few donors, while some public TCRs were found in many individuals. Because counts were too low, roughly 17 rarely observed V segments, including chromosome 9 orphons, were left out of the earlier analysis of over 550 of the donors. Some IMGT-functional V segments, including TRBV6-2 and TRBV6-3, could not be distinguished by the 87-base-pair reads and were therefore excluded. A later analysis found that most CMV-associated TCR beta chains appeared HLA-restricted, with HLA associations seemingly driven largely by CMV exposure. In a later analysis, around 15,000 TCR beta sequences were associated with specific HLA alleles at a false discovery rate of 0.05. The authors suggested that the approach could potentially be extended to other disease states and immunological phenotypes. A group of highly shared sequence variants was considered likely to be a technical artifact of the sequencing pipeline. A later genetic analysis reported fewer N-insertions in productive TCRs among donors in an Asian-associated ancestry cluster than the 666-donor mean. In the study, around 150 TCR beta chains were listed as associated with cytomegalovirus. Because HLA typing was missing for some donors at each locus, association tests included only the typed subset. In vitro tests confirmed that a few of the cytomegalovirus-associated TCR beta chains recognize cytomegalovirus antigens.

The cohort comprised several hundred healthy bone marrow donors. At the time of sampling, all cohort members were nominally healthy, though unrecorded immune exposures were likely present. The donor tested CMV seropositive and was one of the 289 seropositive cohort members. Each donor provided a peripheral blood sample, and peripheral blood mononuclear cells were used for TCR beta sequencing. Genomic DNA was extracted from the blood cell samples with the Qiagen DNeasy Blood Extraction Kit. V gives up 7 bases and J gives up 2 bases, and the segment between their germline ends measures 15 bases. The CDR3 has 15 amino acids, counting the end cysteine and phenylalanine. Only CDR3 DNA remains: 45 bases, in frame from the first base. Via the germline V gene, CDR1 is SNHLY and CDR2 FYNNEI.

The chain was built from TRBV2 and TRBJ1-5; a weak D assignment points to TRBD1 (5 bases agree). Sample: PBMCs. The sequence was obtained from a woman aged 45 to 65 in good health and CMV-seropositive. The CDR3 protein: CASTRDSGGNQPQHF. DNA sequence: TGTGCCAGCACCAGGGACTCGGGGGGCAATCAGCCCCAGCATTTT.